These T cell receptor beta chains were read from a single sample in a study of cytomegalovirus exposure and HLA in healthy donors. Data came from immunoSEQ multiplex PCR; TCRdb stores just in-frame clones and leaves some out. The sample lists some 94,000 clones; 69% were seen once. Material for sequencing was PBMCs. All receptors come from a man aged 50 to 60 in good health and CMV-seronegative. CDR3s include the opening cysteine and the closing phenylalanine or tryptophan. A D gene is named only where the DNA matches it firmly. Size values are once, few and many counts, or a class for expanded clones, and some rows have none.

abundance: NA
d_gene: TRBD2
j_gene: TRBJ2-3
len: 17
v_gene: TRBV5-5
CDR3aa: CASSLRGLAGPPDTQYF
CDR3nt: TGTGCCAGCAGCCTTCGGGGACTAGCGGGACCCCCAGATACGCAGTATTTT

abundance: once
d_gene: NA
j_gene: TRBJ2-6
len: 15
v_gene: TRBV10-3
CDR3aa: CAISQGLGLANVLTF
CDR3nt: TGTGCCATCAGCCAGGGCTTGGGGTTGGCCAACGTCCTGACTTTC

abundance: NA
d_gene: NA
j_gene: TRBJ1-4
len: 15
v_gene: TRBV19
CDR3aa: CASRGATGRREKLFF
CDR3nt: TGTGCCAGTCGTGGGGCTACAGGGCGAAGAGAAAAACTGTTTTTT

abundance: NA
d_gene: NA
j_gene: TRBJ2-5
len: 15
v_gene: TRBV19
CDR3aa: CASSIGQGFGETQYF
CDR3nt: TGTGCCAGTAGTATAGGCCAGGGTTTCGGAGAGACCCAGTACTTC

abundance: NA
d_gene: NA
j_gene: TRBJ1-6
len: 17
v_gene: TRBV18
CDR3aa: CASSPPESASLSSPLHF
CDR3nt: TGTGCCAGCTCACCACCTGAATCGGCTAGCTTAAGCTCACCCCTCCACTTT

abundance: NA
d_gene: NA
j_gene: TRBJ1-4
len: 13
v_gene: TRBV30
CDR3aa: CAWSVPGGEKLFF
CDR3nt: TGTGCCTGGAGTGTACCGGGGGGTGAAAAACTGTTTTTT

abundance: NA
d_gene: NA
j_gene: TRBJ2-5
len: 13
v_gene: TRBV5-1
CDR3aa: CASSFGSEKTQYF
CDR3nt: TGCGCCAGCAGCTTCGGGTCGGAGAAGACCCAGTACTTC

abundance: NA
d_gene: TRBD2
j_gene: TRBJ2-4
len: 14
v_gene: TRBV25-1
CDR3aa: CASSVSREENIQYF
CDR3nt: TGTGCCAGCAGTGTCTCGCGGGAGGAAAACATTCAGTACTTC

abundance: NA
d_gene: NA
j_gene: TRBJ1-3
len: 18
v_gene: TRBV7-6
CDR3aa: CASSWSRAGGLSGNTIYF
CDR3nt: TGTGCCAGCAGCTGGTCTCGGGCGGGGGGGCTCTCTGGAAACACCATATATTTT

abundance: NA
d_gene: TRBD1
j_gene: TRBJ2-4
len: 13
v_gene: TRBV4-2
CDR3aa: CASSLRTGDIQYF
CDR3nt: TGTGCCAGCAGCCTTAGGACAGGGGACATTCAGTACTTC

abundance: NA
d_gene: TRBD1
j_gene: TRBJ1-1
len: 18
v_gene: TRBV30
CDR3aa: CARTRGTGRDNGNTEAFF
CDR3nt: TGTGCCAGAACCCGAGGGACAGGTCGAGACAACGGGAACACTGAAGCTTTCTTT

abundance: NA
d_gene: NA
j_gene: TRBJ1-1
len: 16
v_gene: TRBV11-2
CDR3aa: CASSLESTDGETEAFF
CDR3nt: TGTGCCAGCAGCTTAGAATCCACCGACGGAGAGACTGAAGCTTTCTTT

abundance: NA
d_gene: NA
j_gene: TRBJ1-2
len: 13
v_gene: TRBV6-1
CDR3aa: CASSRSREEGYTF
CDR3nt: TGTGCCAGCAGTAGATCCAGGGAAGAAGGCTACACCTTC

abundance: NA
d_gene: TRBD2
j_gene: TRBJ2-1
len: 16
v_gene: TRBV2
CDR3aa: CASSETSGRAYNEQFF
CDR3nt: TGTGCCAGCAGTGAGACTAGCGGGAGGGCCTACAATGAGCAGTTCTTC

abundance: NA
d_gene: NA
j_gene: TRBJ2-2
len: 14
v_gene: TRBV18
CDR3aa: CASSPRRDTGELFF
CDR3nt: TGTGCCAGCTCCCCGCGCAGGGACACCGGGGAGCTGTTTTTT

abundance: NA
d_gene: TRBD2
j_gene: TRBJ2-5
len: 14
v_gene: TRBV5-6
CDR3aa: CASSHTAGVETQYF
CDR3nt: TGTGCCAGCAGCCATACGGCGGGAGTGGAGACCCAGTACTTC